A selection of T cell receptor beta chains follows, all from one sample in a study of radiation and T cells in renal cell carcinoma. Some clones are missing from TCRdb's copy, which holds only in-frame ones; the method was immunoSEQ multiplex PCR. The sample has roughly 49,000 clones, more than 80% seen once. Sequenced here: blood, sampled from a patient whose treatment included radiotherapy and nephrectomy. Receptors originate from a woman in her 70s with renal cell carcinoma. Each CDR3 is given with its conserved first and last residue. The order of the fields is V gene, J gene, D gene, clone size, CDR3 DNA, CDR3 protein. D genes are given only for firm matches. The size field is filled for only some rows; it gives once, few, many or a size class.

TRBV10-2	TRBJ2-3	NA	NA	TGCGCCAGCAGGCCTGGTGGGTTCACAGATACGCAGTATTTT	CASRPGGFTDTQYF
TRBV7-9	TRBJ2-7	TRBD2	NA	TGTGCCAGCAGCTTAGATTGGGGACTAGCCGACGAGCAGTACTTC	CASSLDWGLADEQYF
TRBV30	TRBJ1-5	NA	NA	TGTGCCTGGAGTGTAGGGGCTCTAGATCAGCCCCAGCATTTT	CAWSVGALDQPQHF
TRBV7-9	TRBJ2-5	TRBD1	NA	TGTGCCAGCAACTATAGACAGGGCCAAGAGACCCAGTACTTC	CASNYRQGQETQYF
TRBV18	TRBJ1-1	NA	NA	TGTGCCAGCTCACCACCTTCTCTGGGGGGCACTGAAGCTTTCTTT	CASSPPSLGGTEAFF
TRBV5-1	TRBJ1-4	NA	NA	TGCGCCAGCAGCACGGGGGGGGCGAGAGGTGAAAAACTGTTTTTT	CASSTGGARGEKLFF
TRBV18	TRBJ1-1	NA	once	TGTGCCAGCTCACCAAGGCCGGCAGGAGATACTGAAGCTTTCTTT	CASSPRPAGDTEAFF
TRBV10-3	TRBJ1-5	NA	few	TGTGCCATCAGTGACGGGGGTCCTCAGCCCCAGCATTTT	CAISDGGPQPQHF
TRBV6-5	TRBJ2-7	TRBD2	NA	TGTGCCAGCACCCGGACTAGCGGGGGGCCTGAGGAGCAGTACTTC	CASTRTSGGPEEQYF
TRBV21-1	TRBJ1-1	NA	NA	NA	CASSKFARGANEAFF
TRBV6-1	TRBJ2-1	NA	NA	TGTGCCAGCAGCCACACGGCAGGGGACGACAATGAGCAGTTCTTC	CASSHTAGDDNEQFF
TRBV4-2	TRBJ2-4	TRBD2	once	TGTGCCAGCAGCCAAGATTTGGCAGCGGGGGGCAGCATTCAGTACTTC	CASSQDLAAGGSIQYF
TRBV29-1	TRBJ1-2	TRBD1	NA	TGCAGCGTAGGGGACAGGAACTATGGCTACACCTTC	CSVGDRNYGYTF
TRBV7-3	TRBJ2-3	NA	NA	TGTGCCAGCAGCTTAACAGGGGGGATTTCGACAGATACGCAGTATTTT	CASSLTGGISTDTQYF
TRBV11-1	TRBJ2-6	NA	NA	TGTGCCAGCAGCTTAGGGCAATCAGGGGCCAACGTCCTGACTTTC	CASSLGQSGANVLTF
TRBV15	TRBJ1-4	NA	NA	TGTGCCACCAGCAGAGATCGAGGTCGACAGGAAAAACTGTTTTTT	CATSRDRGRQEKLFF
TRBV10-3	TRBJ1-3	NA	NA	TGTGCCATCAGCCCCAGGGTTAGCTCTGGAAACACCATATATTTT	CAISPRVSSGNTIYF
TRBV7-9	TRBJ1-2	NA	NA	TGTGCCAGCAGCTTAGCGCCTGATCCTGGCTACACCTTC	CASSLAPDPGYTF
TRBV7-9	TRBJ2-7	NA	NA	TGTGCCAGCAGCTTAGCCGGGACCTACGAGCAGTACTTC	CASSLAGTYEQYF
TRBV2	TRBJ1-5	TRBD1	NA	TGTGCCAGCAAGGACAGGGTAGGCAATCAGCCCCAGCATTTT	CASKDRVGNQPQHF
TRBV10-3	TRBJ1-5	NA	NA	TGTGCCATCGCAACAGAAAATAGCAATCAGCCCCAGCATTTT	CAIATENSNQPQHF
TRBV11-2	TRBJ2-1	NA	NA	TGTGCCAGCAGCTTAGCGACGGTATACAATGAGCAGTTCTTC	CASSLATVYNEQFF
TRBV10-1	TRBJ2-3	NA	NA	TGCGCCAGCAGTAACCTGAGAGCCACAGATACGCAGTATTTT	CASSNLRATDTQYF
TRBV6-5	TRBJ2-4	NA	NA	TGTGCCAGCAGTTACCGGGCACAGGTGGCGTACTTC	CASSYRAQVAYF
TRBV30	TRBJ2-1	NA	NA	TGTGCCTGGAGTGTACAGGTAGGGGTTTACAATGAGCAGTTCTTC	CAWSVQVGVYNEQFF
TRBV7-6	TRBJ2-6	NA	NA	TGTGCCAGCAGCCCTACAACCGGCCTCAGAAGTTCTGGGGCCAACGTCCTGACTTTC	CASSPTTGLRSSGANVLTF
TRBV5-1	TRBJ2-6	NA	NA	TGCGCCAGCAGCTTGGACGGGGCTGGGGCCAACGTCCTGACTTTC	CASSLDGAGANVLTF
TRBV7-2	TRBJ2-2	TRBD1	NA	TGTGCCAGCAGCGGACAGGGGCCGGGGAACACCGGGGAGCTGTTTTTT	CASSGQGPGNTGELFF
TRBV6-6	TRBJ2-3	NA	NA	TGTGCCAGCAGTTACTCTCAGGTTCCAGATACGCAGTATTTT	CASSYSQVPDTQYF
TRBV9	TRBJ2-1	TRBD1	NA	TGTGCCAGCAGCCGGGACAGGGGGCGTATTGGTGAGCAGTTCTTC	CASSRDRGRIGEQFF
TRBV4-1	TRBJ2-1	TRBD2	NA	TGCGCCAGCAGCCAAGGACTAGCGGCTTCCTACAATGAGCAGTTCTTC	CASSQGLAASYNEQFF
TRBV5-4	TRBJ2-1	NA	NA	TGTGCCAGCAGCTTACCGCGGGGCGACAATGAGCAGTTCTTC	CASSLPRGDNEQFF
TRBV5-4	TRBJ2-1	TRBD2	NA	TGTGCCAGCAAGACTAGCCCTCCCTACAATGAGCAGTTCTTC	CASKTSPPYNEQFF
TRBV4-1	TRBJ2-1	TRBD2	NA	TGCGCCAGCAGCCAAGATTCAGCGGGGGGTACCCAGTTCTTC	CASSQDSAGGTQFF
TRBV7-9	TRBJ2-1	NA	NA	TGTGCCAGCAGCACCCTCGGGGTCAATGAGCAGTTCTTC	CASSTLGVNEQFF
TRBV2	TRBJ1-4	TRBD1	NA	TGTGCCAGCACGAAGGACAGGAATGAAAAACTGTTTTTT	CASTKDRNEKLFF
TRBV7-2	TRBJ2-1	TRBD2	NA	TGTGCCAGCACCCGGACTAGTAGTGGCCATGAGCAGTTCTTC	CASTRTSSGHEQFF
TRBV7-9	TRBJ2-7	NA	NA	TGTGCCAGCAGCTTAACCGGGAGCCAGGGCTACGAGCAGTACTTC	CASSLTGSQGYEQYF
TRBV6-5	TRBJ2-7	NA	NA	TGTGCCAGCAGTCCCGACATCGGGACCTCCTACGAGCAGTACTTC	CASSPDIGTSYEQYF
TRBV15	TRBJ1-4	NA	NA	TGTGCCACCAGCCCAACCAGGGCGACTAATGAAAAACTGTTTTTT	CATSPTRATNEKLFF
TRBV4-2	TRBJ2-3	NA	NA	TGTGCCAGCAGCCAAGTAGCGGAGAAGGGCACAGATACGCAGTATTTT	CASSQVAEKGTDTQYF
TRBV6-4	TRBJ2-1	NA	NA	TGTGCCAGCAGCCCCGGAAACTCCTACAATGAGCAGTTCTTC	CASSPGNSYNEQFF
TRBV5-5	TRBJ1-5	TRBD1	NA	TGTGCCAGCAGCGCCGGGACAGGGTCCTATAGCAATCAGCCCCAGCATTTT	CASSAGTGSYSNQPQHF
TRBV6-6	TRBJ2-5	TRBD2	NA	TGTGCCAGCAGCAACGGAGCTAGCGGGGTAGAGACCCAGTACTTC	CASSNGASGVETQYF
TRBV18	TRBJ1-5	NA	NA	TGTGCCAGCTCACCGGTAGCGGGTAGCAATCAGCCCCAGCATTTT	CASSPVAGSNQPQHF
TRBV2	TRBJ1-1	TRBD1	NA	TGTGCCAGCAGAGAGGACAGGGGGCCTGCGATGAACACTGAAGCTTTCTTT	CASREDRGPAMNTEAFF
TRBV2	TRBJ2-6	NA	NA	TGTGCCAGCAGTGATATTGGGGCGCGAGGGGCCAACGTCCTGACTTTC	CASSDIGARGANVLTF
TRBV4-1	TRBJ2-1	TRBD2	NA	TGCGCCAGCAGCCGAAGAGCTAGCGGGAGGTCGACCTACAATGAGCAGTTCTTC	CASSRRASGRSTYNEQFF